This entry lists 9 T cell receptor beta chains sequenced from one sample in a study of control samples from healthy donors and cancer patients. Measured with immunoSEQ multiplex PCR; TCRdb has only the in-frame clones, and not every one. The sample records around 22,000 clones, around 83% being singletons. The sample comprised PBMCs. These receptor sequences come from a man aged 55 to 70 with head and neck cancer.

CDR3: CASSKARQGDEKLFF. In nucleotides, the CDR3 is TGTGCCAGTAGTAAAGCACGACAAGGAGATGAAAAACTGTTTTTT. The rearrangement joins TRBV19 to TRBJ1-4; no clear D. This CDR3 has 15 amino acids. Trimming pared 4 bases from V and 6 bases from J, leaving 15 bases between. Germline-derived CDR1 and CDR2 are LNHDA and SQIVND (reference sequence). Full variable domain (missing parts from reference TRBV19 and TRBJ1-4): DGGITQSPKYLFRKEGQNVTLSCEQNLNHDAMYWYRQDPGQGLRLIYYSQIVNDFQKGDIAEGYSVSREKKESFPLTVTSAQKNPTAFYLCASSKARQGDEKLFFGSGTQLSVL.

The chain recombines TRBV13 with TRBJ1-5; D is uncertain. Trimming removed 6 bases from V and 0 bases from J, with 9 bases in between. The CDR3 length is 14 residues. Germline lookup yields CDR1 PRHDT and CDR2 FYEKMQ (reference sequence). The CDR3 sequence is CASRKADSNQPQHF. The CDR3, as DNA: TGTGCCAGCAGAAAGGCAGATAGCAATCAGCCCCAGCATTTT. The variable domain in full, completed from reference TRBV13 and TRBJ1-5, reads AAGVIQSPRHLIKEKRETATLKCYPIPRHDTVYWYQQGPGQDPQFLISFYEKMQSDKGSIPDRFSAQQFSDYHSELNMSSLELGDSALYFCASRKADSNQPQHFGDGTRLSIL.

The rearrangement links TRBV4-3 to TRBJ2-1; perhaps TRBD2 as D (6 bases). CDR1 and CDR2 from the germline V gene are LGHNA and YSLEER. The CDR3 totals 15 residues. The germline V and J ends were trimmed by 6 bases and 5 bases, with 17 bases remaining between them. The CDR3 nucleotides are TGCGCCAGCAGACTACTAGCCCTTTCCGACAATGAGCAGTTCTTC. Protein product: CASRLLALSDNEQFF.

This chain links TRBV18 with TRBJ1-6; 7 bases agree with TRBD1. J gave up 9 bases and V 6 bases, and 8 bases lay outside the gene matches. The germline gives CDR1 KGHSH, CDR2 LQKENI. The CDR3 consists of 14 residues. In nucleotides, the CDR3 is TGTGCCAGCTCTGAGGGGGCCGAGGTTTCACCCCTCCACTTT. This translates into CASSEGAEVSPLHF.

The rearrangement uses TRBV30 and TRBJ2-4; D possibly uses TRBD1 or TRBD2 (5 bases each). The V gene lost 8 bases and the J gene lost 1 base, with 12 bases spanning the gap. Germline V CDR1 and CDR2: GTSNPN, SVGIG (reference sequence). CDR3 length: 13 amino acids. The CDR3 DNA reads TGTGCCGTCAGGGAGACGGCCAAAAACATTCAGTACTTC. Translation: CAVRETAKNIQYF.

The CDR3 reads CASSRGTSGNYEQYF. The CDR3 coding sequence is TGTGCCAGTAGTAGGGGGACTAGCGGGAACTACGAGCAGTACTTC. J is TRBJ2-7 and V is TRBV19, with 13 bases that match TRBD2. CDR1 LNHDA and CDR2 SQIVND come from the germline V gene (reference sequence). The trim removed 4 bases at V and 3 bases at J, leaving 3 bases unmatched. The CDR3 has 15 residues.

The rearrangement joins TRBV5-1 to TRBJ2-2; D call uncertain. Trimming cost V 2 bases and J 0 bases, with 8 bases left between them. This CDR3 spans 15 amino acids. Germline V gene data show CDR1 as SGHRS and CDR2 as YFSETQ. CDR3 nucleotides: TGCGCCAGCAGCTTAAGTAGGCCGAACACCGGGGAGCTGTTTTTT. Translating gives CASSLSRPNTGELFF.

The chain carries TRBV5-4 and TRBJ2-6; D gene unclear. CDR3 length: 15 residues. V was trimmed by 2 bases and J by 0 bases, leaving 6 bases between them. CDR1 and CDR2 from the germline V gene are SGHNT and YYREEE (reference sequence). The CDR3 DNA is TGTGCCAGCAGCTTATCTCACTCTGGGGCCAACGTCCTGACTTTC. Its protein product is CASSLSHSGANVLTF. Filled out from reference TRBV5-4 and TRBJ2-6, the complete variable domain reads ETGVTQSPTHLIKTRGQQVTLRCSSQSGHNTVSWYQQALGQGPQFIFQYYREEENGRGNFPPRFSGLQFPNYSSELNVNALELDDSALYLCASSLSHSGANVLTFGAGSRLTVL.

In this sample, this clone turned up once. The V gene is TRBV5-1, the J gene TRBJ1-6; TRBD1 agrees at 7 bases. CDR1 SGHRS and CDR2 YFSETQ come from the germline V gene. CDR3 length: 15 amino acids. Losses at the gene ends were 2 bases for V and 5 bases for J; bases not matched to a gene: 4. CDR3 sequence: CASSLEGGHNSPLHF. CDR3 DNA: TGCGCCAGCAGCTTAGAAGGGGGCCATAATTCACCCCTCCACTTT.